This T cell receptor (beta chain) was obtained from a study of blood T cell repertoires in COVID-19. Study-level information: Researchers got acute and convalescent COVID-19 samples from the United States, Italy and Spain. In each case, the material was cDNA or gDNA derived from T cells, B-cell-depleted T cells, or PBMCs.

In the authors' workflow: Amplification from reference gene primers served as the basis for estimated nucleated cell counts. This table comes from immunoSEQ multiplex PCR, and its TCRdb copy is limited to in-frame clones, with some not included. V and J calls and clone size are those listed in that table; D and trimming were worked out from the DNA. The sample contains about 270,000 clones, around 82% of which appear only once. This CDR3 is built from 13 residues. Germline lookup yields CDR1 MNHEY and CDR2 SVGAGI. V was trimmed by 4 bases and J by 6 bases, leaving 10 bases between them. Input material: peripheral blood. The receptor's source is a woman between 18 and 29 years old with acute or convalescent COVID-19. V usage is TRBV6-5 and J usage is TRBJ2-1, with unresolved D. The CDR3 here is CASSFAEFNEQFF. The CDR3 DNA is TGTGCCAGCAGTTTCGCGGAGTTCAATGAGCAGTTCTTC.